Each of the 20 T cell receptor beta chains below was sequenced from the same sample in a study of cytomegalovirus exposure and HLA in healthy donors. The PCR employed 60 Vbeta primers together with 13 Jbeta primers. Sequenced by immunoSEQ multiplex PCR; TCRdb stores in-frame clones only, minus some. Among approximately 210,000 clones, around 90% were seen once, and the ten largest hold approximately 1.7%. The sequencing sample was made of PBMCs. Receptor source: a woman aged 18-29 years in good health and CMV-seronegative.

This rearrangement joins TRBV12-5 to TRBJ2-5; 10 positions agree with TRBD2. The length of the CDR3 is 17 residues. The trim removed 0 bases at V and 1 base at J, leaving 5 bases unmatched. Germline V gives CDR1 LGHNT, CDR2 FRNRAP. CDR3 sequence: CASGLVLSSGSQETQYF. The CDR3 coding sequence is TGTGCTAGTGGTTTGGTACTGTCTAGCGGGAGCCAAGAGACCCAGTACTTC.

This clone was found once. The genes are TRBV11-3 and TRBJ2-7, with 7 positions matching TRBD1. CDR3 size: 14 residues. The trim removed 5 bases at V and 4 bases at J, leaving 8 bases unmatched. The germline V gene has CDR1 SGHNT and CDR2 YENEEA. The CDR3 sequence is CASSPRAGGYEQYF. The CDR3 region has the DNA TGTGCCAGCAGCCCCCGGGCAGGGGGATACGAGCAGTACTTC.

The rearrangement links TRBV2 to TRBJ1-6, with a possible D match to TRBD1 (5 bases). The CDR3 length is 14 residues. Looked up from germline, CDR1 is SNHLY and CDR2 is FYNNEI. Trimming took off 6 bases at V and 7 bases at J, with 13 bases between the two ends. In nucleotides, the CDR3 is TGTGCCAGCAGGCGGGACCTCGCGAATTCACCCCTCCACTTT. Amino acids: CASRRDLANSPLHF. Based on the CDR3 plus reference TRBV2 and TRBJ1-6, the full variable domain is EPEVTQTPSHQVTQMGQEVILRCVPISNHLYFYWYRQILGQKVEFLVSFYNNEISEKSEIFDDQFSVERPDGSNFTLKIRSTKLEDSAMYFCASRRDLANSPLHFGNGTRLTVT.

The V and J genes are TRBV2 and TRBJ1-2, with 8 nucleotides matching TRBD1. V gave up 0 bases and J gave up 5 bases; unmatched junction bases: 2. The CDR3 covers 14 residues. CDR1 and CDR2 (germline): SNHLY, FYNNEI. CDR3: CASSEAWDRYGYTF. The CDR3 nucleotides read TGTGCCAGCAGTGAAGCTTGGGACAGGTATGGCTACACCTTC.

The CDR3 DNA reads TGTGCCTGGAGTGCACGAGGGTTTGGGACCCAGTACTTC. It is translated as CAWSARGFGTQYF. The rearrangement links TRBV30 to TRBJ2-5; the D gene is possibly TRBD2 (5 bases). V lost 1 base to trimming and J lost 7 bases, with 13 bases between them. The CDR3 is 13 amino acids. CDR1 and CDR2 (germline): GTSNPN, SVGIG (reference sequence).

V is TRBV27 and J is TRBJ2-1, with 10 bases that match TRBD1. The CDR3 has 16 amino acids. Germline values: CDR1 MNHEY, CDR2 SMNVEV (reference sequence). The V segment lost 7 bases and the J segment 6 bases; nucleotides outside the gene matches: 12. This CDR3 is CASTFSGTGAFNEQFF. Here the CDR3 DNA reads TGTGCCAGCACCTTCTCCGGGACAGGGGCCTTCAATGAGCAGTTCTTC.

CDR3 protein: CASSLVSSRNNEQFF. The CDR3 nucleotides are TGTGCCAGCAGCTTAGTCAGTTCTAGAAACAATGAGCAGTTCTTC. The V call is TRBV7-2, the J call TRBJ2-1; no clear D gene. The V and J ends lost 1 base and 5 bases respectively, with 12 bases between them. The CDR3 totals 15 residues. Germline CDR1 SGHTA, CDR2 FQGNSA.

The table lists this clone with a few counts. The J gene is TRBJ2-3, the V gene TRBV19; possible D gene TRBD2, 7 bases. Per the germline V gene, CDR1 is LNHDA and CDR2 is SQIVND (reference sequence). This CDR3 is 17 amino acids long. V was pared by 5 bases and J by 4 bases, with 22 bases between. The CDR3 protein is CASSPQGGGLRADTQYF. In DNA form, the CDR3 reads TGTGCCAGTAGTCCCCAAGGGGGGGGGTTAAGGGCAGATACGCAGTATTTT.

The chain links TRBV6-1 to TRBJ1-1; D is perhaps TRBD1 (6 bases). Germline assignment: CDR1 MNHNS and CDR2 SASEGT. V was pared by 5 bases and J by 0 bases, with 16 bases between. CDR3 length: 16 amino acids. The CDR3 loop is CASSQDRILMNTEAFF. In DNA form, the CDR3 reads TGTGCCAGCAGTCAAGACAGGATCCTCATGAACACTGAAGCTTTCTTT.

This clone was seen once. The J gene is TRBJ2-7, the V gene TRBV13; a weak D match, TRBD2 (7 bases). The CDR3 is 13 amino acids. V was cut by 3 bases and J by 4 bases, with 10 bases left in between. Germline CDR1 PRHDT, CDR2 FYEKMQ (reference sequence). The CDR3 nucleotides are TGTGCCAGCAGCTTTCGGGGGGCTTACGAGCAGTACTTC. Its protein is CASSFRGAYEQYF.

The chain couples TRBV28 to TRBJ1-3; D gene ambiguous. The CDR3 is 15 amino acids. The germline CDR1 and CDR2 sequences are MDHEN and SYDVKM. Trimming cost V 5 bases and J 0 bases, with 11 bases left between them. In nucleotides, the CDR3 is TGTGCCAGCAGTCTCCCGGACTTCTCTGGAAACACCATATATTTT. This codes for CASSLPDFSGNTIYF.

The rearrangement uses TRBV4-2 and TRBJ2-7; 8 positions agree with TRBD2. CDR1 LGHNA and CDR2 YNFKEQ come from the germline V gene. V dropped 1 base and J dropped 5; count of bases not matched to a gene: 10. CDR3 length: 16 residues. Here the CDR3 DNA reads TGTGCCAGCAGCCAAGTCCAGACGGGGGGGGTCGACGAGCAGTACTTC. Translating it yields CASSQVQTGGVDEQYF.

For the CDR3, the DNA is TGTGCCAGCAGCGTAGACACAGCCTCTGGAAACACCATATATTTT. Translated: CASSVDTASGNTIYF. The chain couples TRBV9 to TRBJ1-3; the D is unclear. V was clipped by 0 bases and J by 0 bases, with 7 bases between them. The germline V gene encodes CDR1 SGDLS and CDR2 YYNGEE. The CDR3 contains 15 residues.

J is TRBJ2-7 and V is TRBV5-6, with unresolved D. Germline V gene lookup returns CDR1 SGHDT and CDR2 YYEEEE. The CDR3 spans 9 residues. Trimming left V 6 bases short and J 7 bases short, with 5 bases between. CDR3 sequence (DNA): TGTGCCAGCACAGTGGAGCAGTACTTC. Protein sequence: CASTVEQYF.

V is TRBV19 and J is TRBJ1-1; D is possibly TRBD1 (6 bases). The germline gives CDR1 LNHDA, CDR2 SQIVND (reference sequence). V was trimmed by 1 base and J by 0 bases, leaving 9 bases between them. The CDR3 is 15 residues long. CDR3 DNA sequence: TGTGCCAGTAGTATAGGAGACAGGCTGAACACTGAAGCTTTCTTT. It codes for CASSIGDRLNTEAFF.

The gene calls are TRBV28 and TRBJ1-5, with TRBD1 matching 10 bases. The ends lost 6 bases at V and 6 bases at J; junction bases unmatched: 8. Looked up from germline, CDR1 is MDHEN and CDR2 is SYDVKM. The CDR3 extends over 15 amino acids. CDR3 residues: CASSRPGQGTQPQHF. CDR3 sequence (DNA): TGTGCCAGCAGCCGACCGGGACAGGGGACTCAGCCCCAGCATTTT.

This chain uses TRBV9 with TRBJ2-7; tentative D call: TRBD2 (5 bases). CDR1 SGDLS and CDR2 YYNGEE come from the germline V gene. V dropped 2 bases and J dropped 3 bases, with 15 bases sitting between them. The length of the CDR3 is 15 residues. The CDR3 DNA is TGTGCCAGCAGCGTTGGAGCTGACGGACTCTACGAGCAGTACTTC. It translates to CASSVGADGLYEQYF.

This chain joins TRBV6-6 and TRBJ1-5; D is perhaps TRBD1 (6 bases). Deletions cut 5 bases from V and 2 bases from J, with 16 bases between. This CDR3 is 16 amino acids long. Germline CDR1 is MNHNY and CDR2 is SVGAGI (reference sequence). The chain's CDR3 is CASSISRGRGNQPQHF. CDR3 DNA sequence: TGTGCCAGCAGTATTTCCAGGGGAAGGGGCAATCAGCCCCAGCATTTT.

V usage is TRBV7-2 and J usage is TRBJ2-1; 10 nucleotides match TRBD2. The CDR3 has 15 amino acids. Trimming at V came to 0 bases and at J to 7 bases, leaving 3 bases not matched to a gene. The germline V gene encodes CDR1 SGHTA and CDR2 FQGNSA. The CDR3 DNA reads as TGTGCCAGCAGCTTAGCAGCGGGGGGGAGGAATGAGCAGTTCTTC. This sequence encodes CASSLAAGGRNEQFF.

This chain connects TRBV9 to TRBJ2-1; maybe TRBD2 (6 bases). Germline-derived CDR1 and CDR2 are SGDLS and YYNGEE. The V and J ends lost 4 bases and 3 bases respectively, with 14 bases between them. This CDR3 contains 15 residues. The CDR3 DNA is TGTGCCAGCAGCTCCCGGGGTAGCGGCTACAATGAGCAGTTCTTC. Translated, it gives CASSSRGSGYNEQFF.